A single sample gave rise to the 9 T cell receptor beta chains below, sequenced in a study of PD-1 blockade in mismatch repair-deficient tumors (TCRdb year 2017). The library was generated by the immunoSEQ multiplex PCR assay. The table was pulled from immuneACCESS by TCRdb, which kept in-frame rearrangements only. Such tables lose some clones; where checked, under half of the loss comes from unresolved V genes, and the rest has no known cause. The sample yields 100,000 to 150,000 clones; approximately 90% were counted once. The ten top clones hold approximately 13% of the sample. The sample consisted of peripheral blood, taken 44 weeks after starting pembrolizumab. Receptors originate from an adult with mismatch repair-deficient cancer.

The gene calls are TRBV11-2 and TRBJ2-6; tentatively, D is TRBD2 (5 bases). The V gene lost 5 bases and the J gene lost 5 bases, with 16 bases spanning the gap. Germline CDR1 reads SGHAT; CDR2 reads FQNNGV. The CDR3 contains 16 residues. CDR3 sequence: CASSRGIGPRANVLTF. DNA for the CDR3: TGTGCCAGCAGCCGAGGGATTGGACCTAGGGCCAACGTCCTGACTTTC.

The chain carries TRBV20-1 and TRBJ2-7; D is perhaps TRBD2 (5 bases). This CDR3 has 11 amino acids. Trimming removed 1 base at V and 12 bases at J, with 13 bases between. Germline CDR1 and CDR2: DFQATT and SNEGSKA (reference sequence). The CDR3 spells CSARARDRAYF. In DNA form, the CDR3 reads TGCAGTGCTAGAGCCCGGGATAGAGCGTACTTC.

The rearrangement uses TRBV2 and TRBJ2-7; TRBD2 is a possible D gene (6 bases). Trimming removed 3 bases from V and 3 bases from J, with 9 bases in between. CDR1 and CDR2 from the germline V gene are SNHLY and FYNNEI. The CDR3 is 13 residues long. CDR3 bases: TGTGCCAGCAGTGAGATGGGGGGCTACGAGCAGTACTTC. Residues: CASSEMGGYEQYF.

The genes are TRBV7-2 and TRBJ2-7; 8 bases agree with TRBD1. J gave up 3 bases and V 1 base, and 14 bases lay outside the gene matches. Germline V gene data show CDR1 as SGHTA and CDR2 as FQGNSA. This CDR3 region has 18 residues. The CDR3 DNA reads TGTGCCAGCAGCTTAGTGGGACAGGAGACTAGGGGGGTCTACGAGCAGTACTTC. Protein sequence: CASSLVGQETRGVYEQYF.

The chain couples TRBV2 to TRBJ1-5, with TRBD1 as a possible D gene (6 bases). V gave up 4 bases and J gave up 8 bases, with 18 bases separating them. The CDR3 runs to 15 residues. Germline CDR1 reads SNHLY; CDR2 reads FYNNEI. The CDR3 coding sequence is TGTGCCAGCAGTGTGTCACAGGGAGGCCAGAAGCCCCAGCATTTT. Residues: CASSVSQGGQKPQHF. Drawing the rest from reference TRBV2 and TRBJ1-5, the complete variable domain is EPEVTQTPSHQVTQMGQEVILRCVPISNHLYFYWYRQILGQKVEFLVSFYNNEISEKSEIFDDQFSVERPDGSNFTLKIRSTKLEDSAMYFCASSVSQGGQKPQHFGDGTRLSIL.

The rearrangement uses TRBV5-4 and TRBJ2-7; 11 bases are a match to TRBD2. After removal of 4 bases from V and 2 bases from J, the junction contained 5 bases not matched to a gene. The CDR3 covers 15 residues. Germline V lookup: CDR1 SGHNT, CDR2 YYREEE (reference sequence). The CDR3 spells CASSPHSGRAYEQYF. CDR3 nucleotides: TGTGCCAGCAGCCCCCATAGCGGGAGGGCCTACGAGCAGTACTTC. Based on the CDR3 plus reference TRBV5-4 and TRBJ2-7, the full variable domain is ETGVTQSPTHLIKTRGQQVTLRCSSQSGHNTVSWYQQALGQGPQFIFQYYREEENGRGNFPPRFSGLQFPNYSSELNVNALELDDSALYLCASSPHSGRAYEQYFGPGTRLTVT.

This clone has more than one count but fewer than ten. The chain combines TRBV7-9 with TRBJ2-6; D is unresolved. This CDR3 has 16 residues. Deletions cut 1 base from V and 0 bases from J, with 7 bases between. Germline assignment: CDR1 SEHNR and CDR2 FQNEAQ (reference sequence). The CDR3 nucleotides read TGTGCCAGCAGCTTAGGTCCGTTCTCTGGGGCCAACGTCCTGACTTTC. Its translation: CASSLGPFSGANVLTF.

The CDR3 bases are TGTGCCTGGACGGACTCTAAGAGCTTCCCCTACGAGCAGTACTTC. This codes for CAWTDSKSFPYEQYF. V is TRBV30 and J is TRBJ2-7; D perhaps matches TRBD2 (5 bases). Germline CDR1 GTSNPN, CDR2 SVGIG (reference sequence). This CDR3 is 15 amino acids long. Between the trimmed V and J ends, which lost 4 bases and 2 bases, there was a span of 18 bases.

This clone was counted a single time. The rearrangement links TRBV5-1 to TRBJ1-1; D unclear. The V and J ends lost 5 bases and 7 bases respectively, with 12 bases between them. Germline V gene data show CDR1 as SGHRS and CDR2 as YFSETQ. The CDR3 has 12 residues. The CDR3 protein is CASRSAGFEAFF. The CDR3 region has the DNA TGCGCCAGCAGATCTGCCGGATTTGAAGCTTTCTTT.